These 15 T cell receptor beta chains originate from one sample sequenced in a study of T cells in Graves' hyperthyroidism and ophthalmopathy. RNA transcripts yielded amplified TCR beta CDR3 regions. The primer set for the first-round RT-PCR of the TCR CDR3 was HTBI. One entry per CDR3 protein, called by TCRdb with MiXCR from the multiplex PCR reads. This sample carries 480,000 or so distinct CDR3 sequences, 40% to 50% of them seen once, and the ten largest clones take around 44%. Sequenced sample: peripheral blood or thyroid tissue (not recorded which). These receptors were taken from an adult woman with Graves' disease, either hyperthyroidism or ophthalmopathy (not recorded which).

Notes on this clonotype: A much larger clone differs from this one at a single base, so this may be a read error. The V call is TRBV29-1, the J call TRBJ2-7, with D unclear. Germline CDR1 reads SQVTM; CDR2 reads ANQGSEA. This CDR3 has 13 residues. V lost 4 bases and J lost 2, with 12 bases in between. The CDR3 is CSVGAREPYEQYF. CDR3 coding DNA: TGCAGCGTTGGGGCAAGGGAACCCTACGAGCAGTACTTC.

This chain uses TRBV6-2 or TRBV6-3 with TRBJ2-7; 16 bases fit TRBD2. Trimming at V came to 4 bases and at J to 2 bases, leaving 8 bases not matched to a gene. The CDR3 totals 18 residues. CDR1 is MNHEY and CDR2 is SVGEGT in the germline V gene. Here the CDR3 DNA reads TGTGCCAGCAGTTCTCGTCCCGGGACTAGCGGGAGGGCCTACGAGCAGTACTTC. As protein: CASSSRPGTSGRAYEQYF.

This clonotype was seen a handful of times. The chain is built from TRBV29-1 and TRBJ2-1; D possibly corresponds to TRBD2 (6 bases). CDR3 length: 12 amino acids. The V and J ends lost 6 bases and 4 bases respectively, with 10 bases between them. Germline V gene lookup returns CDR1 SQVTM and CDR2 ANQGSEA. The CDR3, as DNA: TGCAGCGTGGGAGGCGTGTACAATGAGCAGTTCTTC. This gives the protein CSVGGVYNEQFF.

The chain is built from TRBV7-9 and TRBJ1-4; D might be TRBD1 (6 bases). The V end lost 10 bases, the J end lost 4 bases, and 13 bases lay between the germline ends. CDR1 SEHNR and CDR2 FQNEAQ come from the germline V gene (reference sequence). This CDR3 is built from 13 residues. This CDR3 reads CATRGEDNEKLFF. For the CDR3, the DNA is TGTGCCACCAGGGGCGAGGATAATGAAAAACTGTTTTTT.

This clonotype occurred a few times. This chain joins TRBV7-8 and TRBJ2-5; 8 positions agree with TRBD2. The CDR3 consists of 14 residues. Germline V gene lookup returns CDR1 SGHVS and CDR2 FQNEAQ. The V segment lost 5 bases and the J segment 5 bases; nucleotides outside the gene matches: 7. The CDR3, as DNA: TGTGCCAGCAGCCGGACCGGGAGGGGTGAGACCCAGTACTTC. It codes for CASSRTGRGETQYF.

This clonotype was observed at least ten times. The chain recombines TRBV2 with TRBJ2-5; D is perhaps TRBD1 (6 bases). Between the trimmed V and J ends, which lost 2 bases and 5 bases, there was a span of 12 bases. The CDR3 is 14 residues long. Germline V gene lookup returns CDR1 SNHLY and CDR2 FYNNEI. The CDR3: CASSETTTGETQYF. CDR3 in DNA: TGTGCCAGCAGTGAAACTACCACAGGGGAGACCCAGTACTTC.

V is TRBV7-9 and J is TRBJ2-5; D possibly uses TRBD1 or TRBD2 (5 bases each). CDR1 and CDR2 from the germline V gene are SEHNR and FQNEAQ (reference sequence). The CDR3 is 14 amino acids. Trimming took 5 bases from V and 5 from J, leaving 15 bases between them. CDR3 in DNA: TGTGCCAGCAGCACCGGGACCTCGGGGGAGACCCAGTACTTC. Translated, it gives CASSTGTSGETQYF. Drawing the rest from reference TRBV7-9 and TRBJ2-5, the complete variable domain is DTGVSQNPRHKITKRGQNVTFRCDPISEHNRLYWYRQTLGQGPEFLTYFQNEAQLEKSRLLSDRFSAERPKGSFSTLEIQRTEQGDSAMYLCASSTGTSGETQYFGPGTRLLVL.

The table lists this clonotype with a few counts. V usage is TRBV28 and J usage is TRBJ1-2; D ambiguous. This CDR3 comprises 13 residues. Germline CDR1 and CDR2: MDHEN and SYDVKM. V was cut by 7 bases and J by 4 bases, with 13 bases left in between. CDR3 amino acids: CASKREIRYGYTF. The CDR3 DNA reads TGTGCCAGCAAGAGGGAGATTCGCTATGGCTACACCTTC.

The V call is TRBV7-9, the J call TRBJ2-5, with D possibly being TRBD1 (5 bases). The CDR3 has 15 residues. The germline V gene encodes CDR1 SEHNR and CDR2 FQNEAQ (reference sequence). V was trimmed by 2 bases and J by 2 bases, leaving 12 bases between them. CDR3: CASSLRQGSQETQYF. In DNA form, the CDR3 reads TGTGCCAGCAGCTTAAGGCAGGGCAGTCAAGAGACCCAGTACTTC.

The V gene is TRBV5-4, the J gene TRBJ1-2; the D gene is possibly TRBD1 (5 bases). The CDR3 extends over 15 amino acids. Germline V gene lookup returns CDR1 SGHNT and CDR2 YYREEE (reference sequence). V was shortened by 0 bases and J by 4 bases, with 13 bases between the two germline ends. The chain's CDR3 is CASSLVGRAVYGYTF. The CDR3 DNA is TGTGCCAGCAGCTTGGTGGGCAGGGCGGTCTATGGCTACACCTTC.

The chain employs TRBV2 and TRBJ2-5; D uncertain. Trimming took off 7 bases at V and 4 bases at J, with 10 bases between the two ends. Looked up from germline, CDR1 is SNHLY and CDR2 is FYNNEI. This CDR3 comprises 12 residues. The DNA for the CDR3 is TGTGCCAGCACTGCGTTCGGAGAGACCCAGTACTTC. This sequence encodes CASTAFGETQYF.

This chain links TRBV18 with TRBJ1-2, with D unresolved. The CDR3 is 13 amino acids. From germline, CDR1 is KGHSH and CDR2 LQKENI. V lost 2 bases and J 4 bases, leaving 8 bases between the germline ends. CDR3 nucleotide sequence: TGTGCCAGCTCACCAAAGGAGGGCTATGGCTACACCTTC. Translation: CASSPKEGYGYTF.

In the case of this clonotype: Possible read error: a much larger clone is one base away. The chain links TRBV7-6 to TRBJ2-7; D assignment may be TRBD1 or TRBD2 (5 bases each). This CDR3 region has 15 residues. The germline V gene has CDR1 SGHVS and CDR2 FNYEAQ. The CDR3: CASSSWDGITSEQYF. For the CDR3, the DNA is TGCGCCAGCAGCTCCTGGGACGGGATAACCTCCGAGCAGTACTTC.

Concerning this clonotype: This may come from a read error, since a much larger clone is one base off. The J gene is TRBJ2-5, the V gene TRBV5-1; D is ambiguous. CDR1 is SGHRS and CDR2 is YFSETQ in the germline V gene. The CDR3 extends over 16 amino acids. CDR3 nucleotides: TGCGCCAGCAGCTTTTGGTTAGGAACTCAGCAAGAGACCCAGTGCTTC. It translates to CASSFWLGTQQETQCF.

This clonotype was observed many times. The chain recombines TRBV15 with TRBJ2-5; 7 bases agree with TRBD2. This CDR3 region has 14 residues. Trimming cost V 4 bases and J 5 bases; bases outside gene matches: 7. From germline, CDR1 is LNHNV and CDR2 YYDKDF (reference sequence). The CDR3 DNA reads TGTGCCACCAGCACACGGGGACTATTGGAGACCCAGTACTTC. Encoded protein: CATSTRGLLETQYF.